The next 14 T cell receptor beta chains were all read from a single sample in a study of blood T cell repertoires in COVID-19. Assay used: immunoSEQ multiplex PCR; TCRdb lists only in-frame clones, some missing. Of tens of thousands of clones listed, 75% to 85% were seen once; the top ten hold less than 10%. The sample comprised peripheral blood. The receptors shown here come from a human donor in a cohort sampled during active COVID-19.

The chain couples TRBV6-6 to TRBJ2-6; 7 bases fit TRBD1. The CDR3 length is 15 residues. The germline gives CDR1 MNHNY, CDR2 SVGAGI (reference sequence). V trimming: 5 bases; J trimming: 2 bases; junction bases outside the gene matches: 3. Here the CDR3 reads CASSITGAGANVLTF. The CDR3 nucleotides read TGTGCCAGCAGTATTACAGGGGCTGGGGCCAACGTCCTGACTTTC.

V and J are TRBV5-1 and TRBJ2-1; 8 nucleotides line up with TRBD2. CDR3 length equals 15 residues. The V gene's germline CDR1 is SGHRS and CDR2 YFSETQ. V was clipped by 0 bases and J by 3 bases; unmatched bases: 2. The CDR3 nucleotides read TGCGCCAGCAGCTTGGAAACTAGCGGCTACAATGAGCAGTTCTTC. Its translation: CASSLETSGYNEQFF.

J is TRBJ2-7 and V is TRBV28; 10 bases are a match to TRBD1. Germline values: CDR1 MDHEN, CDR2 SYDVKM. The CDR3 has 19 residues. Trimming took 5 bases from V and 2 from J; bases not matched to a gene: 18. CDR3 nucleotide sequence: TGTGCCAGCAGTGGCCTGGGACAGGGGACTCTGGAATGGACCTACGAGCAGTACTTC. Translation gives CASSGLGQGTLEWTYEQYF.

V usage is TRBV19 and J usage is TRBJ2-7, with 9 bases aligning to TRBD2. This CDR3 has 14 amino acids. V gave up 4 bases and J gave up 3 bases; unmatched junction bases: 4. Germline V CDR1 and CDR2: LNHDA, SQIVND (reference sequence). The CDR3 sequence: CASSSGRANYEQYF. For the CDR3, the DNA is TGTGCCAGTAGTAGCGGGAGGGCCAACTACGAGCAGTACTTC.

This chain joins TRBV30 and TRBJ2-1; unclear D gene. Germline values: CDR1 GTSNPN, CDR2 SVGIG (reference sequence). Trimming cost V 0 bases and J 10 bases, with 7 bases left between them. This CDR3 has 11 amino acids. CDR3 DNA: TGTGCCTGGAGTGTAAAGGAGGAGCAGTTCTTC. It is translated as CAWSVKEEQFF.

This clone turned up a few times. The genes are TRBV7-6 and TRBJ1-5, with 7 bases identical to TRBD1. Unmatched junction bases numbered 4, after V lost 5 bases and J lost 3 bases. The CDR3 sequence is 14 residues long. Per the germline V gene, CDR1 is SGHVS and CDR2 is FNYEAQ. The CDR3 nucleotides read TGTGCCAGCAGCCGACAGGGTGCCAATCAGCCCCAGCATTTT. Its protein is CASSRQGANQPQHF.

This rearrangement joins TRBV4-3 to TRBJ2-5; D might be TRBD2 (6 bases). V lost 0 bases and J lost 5, with 13 bases in between. Germline CDR1 and CDR2: LGHNA and YSLEER. CDR3 length equals 15 residues. The CDR3 DNA sequence: TGCGCCAGCAGCCAAGACACCGGGAGAGGGGAGACCCAGTACTTC. This translates into CASSQDTGRGETQYF.

The chain is built from TRBV18 and TRBJ2-5; D is uncertain. Trimming shortened V by 0 bases and J by 5 bases, and 16 bases separated the two germline ends. CDR3 length: 16 residues. From germline, CDR1 is KGHSH and CDR2 LQKENI. The CDR3 region is CASSPPKMNPQETQYF. The CDR3 DNA follows: TGTGCCAGCTCACCACCGAAAATGAATCCCCAGGAGACCCAGTACTTC.

This sequence joins TRBV11-2 and TRBJ1-1; 8 bases map to TRBD1. CDR1 and CDR2 from the germline V gene are SGHAT and FQNNGV. Trimming removed 1 base from V and 0 bases from J; junction bases left unmatched: 4. This CDR3 has 16 residues. The chain's CDR3 is CASSLAWGQVNTEAFF. CDR3 nucleotide sequence: TGTGCCAGCAGCTTAGCTTGGGGACAGGTGAACACTGAAGCTTTCTTT.

The V gene is TRBV24-1, the J gene TRBJ2-3; TRBD1 might be the D (5 bases). V lost 5 bases, J lost 0 bases, and 14 bases lay in between. Germline CDR1 is KGHDR and CDR2 is SFDVKD. CDR3 size: 16 residues. CDR3 protein: CATSALDSSSTDTQYF. CDR3 DNA sequence: TGTGCCACCAGTGCCCTAGACAGTTCTAGCACAGATACGCAGTATTTT.

The chain has TRBV6-1 and TRBJ2-7, with 9 bases lining up with TRBD2. The V gene end was trimmed by 1 base and the J gene end by 6 bases; junction bases not matched to a gene: 7. This CDR3 spans 15 amino acids. Germline V CDR1 and CDR2: MNHNS, SASEGT. CDR3 bases: TGTGCCAGCAGTGAAGATGTAGCGGGAGCTATCGAGCAGTACTTC. Encoded protein: CASSEDVAGAIEQYF.

The chain joins TRBV27 to TRBJ2-1, with TRBD1 matching over 11 bases. This CDR3 spans 14 amino acids. Germline trimming cut 6 bases from V and 8 bases from J; bases unmatched to any gene: 6. The germline gives CDR1 MNHEY, CDR2 SMNVEV (reference sequence). The CDR3 nucleotides are TGTGCCAGCAGCGGGGACAGGGGGTTTTATGAGCAGTTCTTC. Its translation is CASSGDRGFYEQFF.

The chain joins TRBV27 to TRBJ2-1; D is possibly TRBD2 (5 bases). The germline V and J ends were trimmed by 4 bases and 0 bases, with 10 bases remaining between them. Germline-derived CDR1 and CDR2 are MNHEY and SMNVEV (reference sequence). This CDR3 comprises 15 residues. CDR3 in amino acids: CASSSMGSSYNEQFF. The CDR3 DNA sequence: TGTGCCAGCAGTTCGATGGGGAGCTCCTACAATGAGCAGTTCTTC.

This clone was observed once. This rearrangement joins TRBV28 to TRBJ1-2; TRBD1 agrees at 10 bases. CDR3 length: 15 amino acids. J was trimmed by 4 bases and V by 2 bases; bases with no gene match: 4. Germline V gives CDR1 MDHEN, CDR2 SYDVKM. The CDR3 bases are TGTGCCAGCAGTTTACGGGACAGGGGATCCTATGGCTACACCTTC. Its translation: CASSLRDRGSYGYTF.